Listed here is a single T cell receptor beta chain. There are 16 residues in the CDR3. Trimming took off 0 bases at V and 6 bases at J, with 12 bases between the two ends. RNA amounts of about 0.5 to 1 ug underwent reverse transcription with random hexamers. MiXCR, applied by TCRdb to the immunoSEQ multiplex PCR reads, yields one record per CDR3 protein. Of some 100,000 distinct CDR3 sequences in the sample, nearly 97% were seen once. This specimen comes from a study of CD8 T cells in Susac syndrome. About the study: When blood was drawn, the patients with Susac syndrome were therapy-naive, on corticosteroids, or on intravenous immunoglobulin alone.

The sequencing sample was made of CD8+ T cells from PBMCs. The V call is TRBV12-3 or TRBV12-4, the J call TRBJ1-6; D is uncertain. The receptor's source is a human donor with Susac syndrome. In DNA form, the CDR3 reads TGTGCCAGCAGTTTAGCGAGCCCTAAATTTAATTCACCCCTCCACTTT. Translation: CASSLASPKFNSPLHF.